This T cell receptor (beta chain) was retrieved from a study of cytomegalovirus exposure and HLA in healthy donors. Study overall: The Caucasian-associated ancestry cluster contained about 80% of the 398 genotyped donors.

Worth noting for this clone: Antigen unknown.

From germline, CDR1 is MNHEY and CDR2 SMNVEV (reference sequence). The V segment lost 3 bases and the J segment 2 bases; nucleotides outside the gene matches: 6. The CDR3 runs 15 residues. The primer mix had 60 Vbeta and 13 Jbeta primers. Profiling relied on immunoSEQ multiplex PCR, and the TCRdb table lists in-frame clones only, not all of them. The sample includes hundreds of thousands of clones, around 89% of them seen just once. Points from the study as a whole: Sequencing likely produced, as an artifact, a cluster of highly shared sequence variants. Cytomegalovirus association was assigned to more than 150 TCR beta chains.

Sample: PBMCs. This sequence joins TRBV27 and TRBJ2-5; 7 bases are a match to TRBD2. This receptor was taken from a woman aged 18-29 years in good health and CMV-seronegative. In DNA, the CDR3 is TGTGCCAGCAGTTTGTCCCTAGCGGAACAAGAGACCCAGTACTTC. It codes for CASSLSLAEQETQYF.